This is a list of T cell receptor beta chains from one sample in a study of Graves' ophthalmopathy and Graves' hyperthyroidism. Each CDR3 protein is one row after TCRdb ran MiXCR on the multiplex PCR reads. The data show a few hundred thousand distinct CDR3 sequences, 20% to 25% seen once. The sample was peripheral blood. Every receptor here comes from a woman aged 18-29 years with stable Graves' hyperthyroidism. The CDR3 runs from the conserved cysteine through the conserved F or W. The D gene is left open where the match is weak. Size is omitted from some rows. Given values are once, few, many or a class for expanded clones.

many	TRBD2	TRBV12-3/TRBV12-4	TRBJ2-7	CASSPPGLGIYEQYF	TGTGCCAGCAGTCCCCCGGGACTAGGTATATACGAGCAGTACTTC
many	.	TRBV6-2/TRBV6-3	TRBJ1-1	CASTPRREWAEAFF	TGTGCCAGCACCCCTCGTAGGGAGTGGGCTGAAGCTTTCTTT
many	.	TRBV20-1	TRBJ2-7	CSARTHESSYEQYF	TGCAGTGCTAGAACCCACGAGAGCTCCTACGAGCAGTACTTC
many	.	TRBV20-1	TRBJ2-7	CSAPRSGSYEQYF	TGCAGTGCCCCGCGAAGCGGATCTTACGAGCAGTACTTC
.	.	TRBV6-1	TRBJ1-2	CASHVLYTF	TGTGCCAGCCACGTACTCTACACCTTC
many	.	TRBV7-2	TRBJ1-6	CASSLTDDGSPLHF	TGTGCCAGCAGCTTGACAGATGACGGTTCACCCCTCCACTTT
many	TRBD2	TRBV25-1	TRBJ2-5	CASSQPPGTSGPPGGGETQYF	TGTGCCAGCAGTCAACCCCCCGGGACTAGCGGTCCCCCGGGGGGAGGGGAGACCCAGTACTTC
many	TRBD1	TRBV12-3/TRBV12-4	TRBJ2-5	CASRGQGAWETQYF	TGTGCCAGCAGAGGACAGGGGGCATGGGAGACCCAGTACTTC
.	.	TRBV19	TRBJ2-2	CASSAAPGFKGELFF	TGTGCCAGTAGCGCTGCCCCGGGGTTCAAGGGGGAGCTGTTTTTT
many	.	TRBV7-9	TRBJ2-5	CASSPGGSQYF	TGTGCCAGCAGCCCAGGGGGGTCCCAGTACTTC